This is a list of T cell receptor beta chains from one sample in a study of blood T cells in healthy people across ages. TCRdb recomputed calls from the 5' RACE reads with MiXCR, one row per CDR3 protein. The table includes hundreds of thousands of distinct CDR3 sequences, less than 25% detected once. Another study also made use of these data, one on T cells of mothers and their children.

The specimen sequenced was blood. The receptors were gathered from a boy younger than 18 in good health. CDR3s include the opening cysteine and the closing phenylalanine or tryptophan. A D gene is named only where the DNA matches it firmly. The size field is filled for only some rows; it gives once, few, many or a size class.

j_call: TRBJ1-5
d_call: -
clone_size: few
v_call: TRBV7-6
cdr3_nt: TGTGCCAGCATCCGGACAGCCCGCAATCAGCCCCAGCATTTT
cdr3_aa: CASIRTARNQPQHF

j_call: TRBJ1-2
d_call: -
clone_size: few
v_call: TRBV20-1
cdr3_nt: TGCAGTGCTAGGGCCGGGTCAGGGAATGACTATGGCCACACCTTC
cdr3_aa: CSARAGSGNDYGHTF

j_call: TRBJ2-5
d_call: -
clone_size: few
v_call: TRBV4-3
cdr3_nt: TGCGCCAGCAGCCAAGAAGGCAGTGGGGAGACCCAGTACTTC
cdr3_aa: CASSQEGSGETQYF

j_call: TRBJ1-6
d_call: -
clone_size: few
v_call: TRBV20-1
cdr3_nt: TGCAGTGCTGAACAGGGTATCGGGAATTCACCCCTCCACTTT
cdr3_aa: CSAEQGIGNSPLHF

j_call: TRBJ2-7
d_call: -
clone_size: few
v_call: TRBV7-3
cdr3_nt: TGTGCCAGCAGCTTGGGGGGACTGGGCTCCTACGAGCAGTACTTC
cdr3_aa: CASSLGGLGSYEQYF

j_call: TRBJ1-5
d_call: TRBD1
clone_size: -
v_call: TRBV20-1
cdr3_nt: TGCAGTGCTAGAGATCCGGGACAGGGAATATATAGCAATCAGCCCCAGCATTTT
cdr3_aa: CSARDPGQGIYSNQPQHF

j_call: TRBJ2-5
d_call: TRBD2
clone_size: -
v_call: TRBV4-3
cdr3_nt: TGCGCCAGCAGCCAAGACCCGGGAGGGCAAGAGACCCAGTACTTC
cdr3_aa: CASSQDPGGQETQYF

j_call: TRBJ2-3
d_call: -
clone_size: many
v_call: TRBV9
cdr3_nt: TGTGCCAGCAGCTCGCAGGGGGGAAGCACAGATACGCAGTATTTT
cdr3_aa: CASSSQGGSTDTQYF

j_call: TRBJ2-7
d_call: -
clone_size: -
v_call: TRBV11-2
cdr3_nt: TGTGCCAGCGCCTTCGAGGGATCTGGCGAGCAGTACTTC
cdr3_aa: CASAFEGSGEQYF

j_call: TRBJ2-3
d_call: -
clone_size: few
v_call: TRBV29-1
cdr3_nt: TGCAGCGTTGAACCCCGAAACACAGATACGCAGTATTTT
cdr3_aa: CSVEPRNTDTQYF

j_call: TRBJ2-3
d_call: TRBD2
clone_size: -
v_call: TRBV4-3
cdr3_nt: TGCGCCAGCAGCCAAGAAGCGGGGGTGAGCACAGATACGCAGTATTTT
cdr3_aa: CASSQEAGVSTDTQYF

j_call: TRBJ2-5
d_call: TRBD2
clone_size: many
v_call: TRBV9
cdr3_nt: TGTGCCAGCAGCGTTAGCGGGACCCAAGAGACCCAGTACTTC
cdr3_aa: CASSVSGTQETQYF

j_call: TRBJ2-1
d_call: TRBD2
clone_size: -
v_call: TRBV6-1
cdr3_nt: TGTGCCAGCAGTGCGACTAGCGGGCGGAACAATGAGCAGTTCTTC
cdr3_aa: CASSATSGRNNEQFF

j_call: TRBJ2-3
d_call: -
clone_size: few
v_call: TRBV15
cdr3_nt: TGTGCCACCAGCCGCAGGGGAGGACTAGGGCCCACAGATACGCAGTATTTT
cdr3_aa: CATSRRGGLGPTDTQYF

j_call: TRBJ1-5
d_call: -
clone_size: few
v_call: TRBV7-9
cdr3_nt: TGTGCCAGCAGCGCACAGGGCACCGATCAGCCCCAGCATTTT
cdr3_aa: CASSAQGTDQPQHF

j_call: TRBJ1-3
d_call: -
clone_size: -
v_call: TRBV4-1
cdr3_nt: TGCGCCAGCAGCCAAGCACTCGGACAGATCTCTGGAAACACCATATATTTT
cdr3_aa: CASSQALGQISGNTIYF

j_call: TRBJ2-3
d_call: TRBD1
clone_size: -
v_call: TRBV24-1
cdr3_nt: TGTGCCACCAGTGCCGGAGAACACAGGGGACATAACACAGATACGCAGTATTTT
cdr3_aa: CATSAGEHRGHNTDTQYF

j_call: TRBJ2-1
d_call: TRBD1
clone_size: -
v_call: TRBV29-1
cdr3_nt: TGCAGCGTTGAAGTCCAACAGGGGCATGAGCAGTTCTTC
cdr3_aa: CSVEVQQGHEQFF

j_call: TRBJ2-3
d_call: TRBD2
clone_size: few
v_call: TRBV7-3
cdr3_nt: TGTGCCAGCAGCCGCGGGAGGGTCGCCACAGATACGCAGTATTTT
cdr3_aa: CASSRGRVATDTQYF

j_call: TRBJ2-4
d_call: TRBD2
clone_size: -
v_call: TRBV2
cdr3_nt: TGTGCCAGGGGGTCAAGAGCGGGAAACATTCGGTACTTC
cdr3_aa: CARGSRAGNIRYF

j_call: TRBJ1-2
d_call: TRBD1
clone_size: few
v_call: TRBV28
cdr3_nt: TGTGCCAGCAGTTCAGAGGGACAGGGGAACTATGGCTACACCTTC
cdr3_aa: CASSSEGQGNYGYTF

j_call: TRBJ2-3
d_call: TRBD1
clone_size: few
v_call: TRBV20-1
cdr3_nt: TGCATCGGACAGGGGGCCTTCACAGATACGCAGTATTTT
cdr3_aa: CIGQGAFTDTQYF

j_call: TRBJ2-7
d_call: -
clone_size: -
v_call: TRBV6-2/TRBV6-3
cdr3_nt: TGTGCCAGCATGGACCGCTGGGAGCAGTACTTC
cdr3_aa: CASMDRWEQYF

j_call: TRBJ2-5
d_call: TRBD1
clone_size: -
v_call: TRBV9
cdr3_nt: TGTGCCAGCAGCGTAGGTTATCTCCGGCAGGGGGAAAAGACCCAGTACTTC
cdr3_aa: CASSVGYLRQGEKTQYF

j_call: TRBJ2-1
d_call: TRBD2
clone_size: few
v_call: TRBV12-5
cdr3_nt: TGTGCTAGTGGTTCCCAATCTAGTGCGGGAGGGCCCTACAATGAGCAGTTCTTC
cdr3_aa: CASGSQSSAGGPYNEQFF

j_call: TRBJ1-2
d_call: TRBD1
clone_size: few
v_call: TRBV20-1
cdr3_nt: TGCAGTGCGGCTATTCAGGGGGCGTATGGCTACACCTTC
cdr3_aa: CSAAIQGAYGYTF

j_call: TRBJ2-7
d_call: TRBD1
clone_size: -
v_call: TRBV20-1
cdr3_nt: TGCAGTGCTAGCTTTGGGACAGGGGGACCCTACGAGCAGTACTTC
cdr3_aa: CSASFGTGGPYEQYF

j_call: TRBJ2-5
d_call: -
clone_size: -
v_call: TRBV4-2
cdr3_nt: TGTGCCAGTGGTTTCCGACCGGCCCGCGCAGGAGAGACCCAGTACTTC
cdr3_aa: CASGFRPARAGETQYF

j_call: TRBJ1-3
d_call: -
clone_size: -
v_call: TRBV20-1
cdr3_nt: TGCAGTGCCCAGTGGGACGGAGTTGGAAACACCATATATTTT
cdr3_aa: CSAQWDGVGNTIYF

j_call: TRBJ2-1
d_call: -
clone_size: -
v_call: TRBV9
cdr3_nt: TGTGCCAGCAGCGTAGCAGGCGGGGGCGCGAACAATGAGCAGTTCTTC
cdr3_aa: CASSVAGGGANNEQFF

j_call: TRBJ1-2
d_call: -
clone_size: many
v_call: TRBV9
cdr3_nt: TGTGCCAGCAGCGTACCTTCGGCGGGGATCCCCTACACCTTC
cdr3_aa: CASSVPSAGIPYTF

j_call: TRBJ1-5
d_call: -
clone_size: few
v_call: TRBV27
cdr3_nt: TGTGCCAGCAGTCCCGTTGTGAGGGGAGGTCAGCCCCAGCATTTT
cdr3_aa: CASSPVVRGGQPQHF

j_call: TRBJ1-1
d_call: -
clone_size: -
v_call: TRBV7-9
cdr3_nt: TGTGCCAGCAGCTTCAAGCCTGGAAACACTGAAGCTTTCTTT
cdr3_aa: CASSFKPGNTEAFF